A selection of T cell receptor beta chains follows, all from one sample in a study of blood T cell repertoires in COVID-19. Method: immunoSEQ multiplex PCR; TCRdb's copy keeps in-frame clones and lacks some. The sample has around 68,000 clones; approximately 80% are singletons. The sample comprised peripheral blood. Receptors were obtained from a man aged 80 or over with active COVID-19. CDR3s include the opening cysteine and the closing phenylalanine or tryptophan. The D gene is left open where the match is weak. For some rows the clone size is stated as once, few or many, or as a class when expanded; others skip it.

abundance: .
j_gene: TRBJ1-1
d_gene: .
v_gene: TRBV7-2
CDR3aa: CASSSRQAMNTEAFF
CDR3nt: TGTGCCAGCAGCTCTAGACAGGCCATGAACACTGAAGCTTTCTTT

abundance: .
j_gene: TRBJ1-3
d_gene: .
v_gene: TRBV30
CDR3aa: CAWSPFDSLGFMPSGNTIYF
CDR3nt: TGTGCCTGGAGTCCCTTCGACAGTTTAGGTTTTATGCCCTCTGGAAACACCATATATTTT

abundance: once
j_gene: TRBJ2-5
d_gene: TRBD1
v_gene: TRBV4-1
CDR3aa: CASSQVDRAQETQYF
CDR3nt: TGCGCCAGCAGCCAAGTAGACAGGGCCCAAGAGACCCAGTACTTC

abundance: .
j_gene: TRBJ1-1
d_gene: .
v_gene: TRBV6-6
CDR3aa: CASSYSRGNTEAFF
CDR3nt: TGTGCCAGCAGTTACTCGCGGGGAAACACTGAAGCTTTCTTT

abundance: .
j_gene: TRBJ2-5
d_gene: TRBD2
v_gene: TRBV7-2
CDR3aa: CASRGRRNLQETQYF
CDR3nt: TGTGCCAGCCGCGGGAGGCGGAACCTACAAGAGACCCAGTACTTC

abundance: .
j_gene: TRBJ2-7
d_gene: .
v_gene: TRBV5-1
CDR3aa: CASSSVDSDEQYF
CDR3nt: TGCGCCAGCAGCTCGGTCGACAGTGACGAGCAGTACTTC

abundance: .
j_gene: TRBJ2-1
d_gene: TRBD1
v_gene: TRBV6-1
CDR3aa: CASSEPGTTGAYNEQFF
CDR3nt: TGTGCCAGCAGTGAACCGGGAACCACAGGGGCCTACAATGAGCAGTTCTTC

abundance: .
j_gene: TRBJ1-2
d_gene: .
v_gene: TRBV10-3
CDR3aa: CAISDKSADGYTF
CDR3nt: TGTGCCATCAGTGACAAGTCGGCGGATGGCTACACCTTC

abundance: .
j_gene: TRBJ2-6
d_gene: TRBD2
v_gene: TRBV2
CDR3aa: CASKREGLSSGANVLTF
CDR3nt: TGTGCCAGCAAAAGGGAGGGACTCTCCTCTGGGGCCAACGTCCTGACTTTC

abundance: .
j_gene: TRBJ1-2
d_gene: .
v_gene: TRBV4-3
CDR3aa: CASSQELEGRGGYTF
CDR3nt: TGCGCCAGCAGCCAAGAACTGGAGGGCCGGGGTGGCTACACCTTC

abundance: .
j_gene: TRBJ1-4
d_gene: TRBD1
v_gene: TRBV7-6
CDR3aa: CASSNHRTGVNEKLFF
CDR3nt: TGTGCCAGCAGCAATCATCGGACAGGAGTTAATGAAAAACTGTTTTTT

abundance: .
j_gene: TRBJ2-1
d_gene: .
v_gene: TRBV4-3
CDR3aa: CASKYSGGGEQFF
CDR3nt: TGCGCCAGCAAGTACTCCGGGGGTGGGGAGCAGTTCTTC

abundance: once
j_gene: TRBJ2-6
d_gene: .
v_gene: TRBV11-2
CDR3aa: CASNLAARVRANVLTF
CDR3nt: TGTGCCAGCAACTTAGCGGCGAGGGTACGGGCCAACGTCCTGACTTTC

abundance: .
j_gene: TRBJ2-2
d_gene: TRBD1
v_gene: TRBV9
CDR3aa: CASSVAQGADTGELFF
CDR3nt: TGTGCCAGCAGCGTAGCACAGGGGGCCGACACCGGGGAGCTGTTTTTT

abundance: .
j_gene: TRBJ2-5
d_gene: .
v_gene: TRBV6-5
CDR3aa: CASSRLVAPETQYF
CDR3nt: TGTGCCAGCAGTCGACTCGTGGCCCCAGAGACCCAGTACTTC

abundance: .
j_gene: TRBJ2-3
d_gene: TRBD1
v_gene: TRBV19
CDR3aa: CASKAGTGNTDTQYF
CDR3nt: TGTGCCAGTAAGGCCGGGACAGGGAACACAGATACGCAGTATTTT

abundance: .
j_gene: TRBJ2-4
d_gene: TRBD1
v_gene: TRBV4-1
CDR3aa: CASSHSGQGSDIQYF
CDR3nt: TGCGCCAGCAGCCACTCGGGACAGGGGAGCGACATTCAGTACTTC

abundance: .
j_gene: TRBJ2-7
d_gene: .
v_gene: TRBV6-5
CDR3aa: CASTKGGSSYEQYF
CDR3nt: TGTGCCAGTACCAAAGGGGGAAGCTCCTACGAGCAGTACTTC

abundance: .
j_gene: TRBJ1-3
d_gene: .
v_gene: TRBV7-3
CDR3aa: CASSLGPEDTIYF
CDR3nt: TGTGCCAGCAGCTTGGGTCCGGAGGACACCATATATTTT

abundance: .
j_gene: TRBJ1-2
d_gene: .
v_gene: TRBV29-1
CDR3aa: CSVTGTGAPTNYGYTF
CDR3nt: TGCAGCGTCACAGGCACCGGCGCTCCCACTAACTATGGCTACACCTTC

abundance: .
j_gene: TRBJ2-6
d_gene: TRBD1
v_gene: TRBV27
CDR3aa: CASSFRNRGSYGANVLTF
CDR3nt: TGTGCCAGCAGTTTTAGAAACAGGGGGAGTTATGGGGCCAACGTCCTGACTTTC

abundance: .
j_gene: TRBJ2-1
d_gene: .
v_gene: TRBV5-1
CDR3aa: CASSYLPGQSGYNEQFF
CDR3nt: TGCGCCAGCAGCTACTTACCCGGACAGTCAGGCTACAATGAGCAGTTCTTC

abundance: few
j_gene: TRBJ1-6
d_gene: TRBD1
v_gene: TRBV7-2
CDR3aa: CASSRDSNSPLHF
CDR3nt: TGTGCCAGCAGCCGGGACAGCAATTCACCCCTCCACTTT

abundance: .
j_gene: TRBJ2-7
d_gene: TRBD2
v_gene: TRBV4-1
CDR3aa: CASSSTRTSGGWWSEQYF
CDR3nt: TGCGCCAGCAGCTCTACGAGGACTAGCGGGGGGTGGTGGAGCGAGCAGTACTTC

abundance: few
j_gene: TRBJ2-1
d_gene: .
v_gene: TRBV5-3
CDR3aa: CARSFRGAPYNEQFF
CDR3nt: TGTGCCAGAAGCTTCAGGGGCGCCCCTTACAATGAGCAGTTCTTC

abundance: .
j_gene: TRBJ1-6
d_gene: TRBD1
v_gene: TRBV27
CDR3aa: CASRWGQGNSPLHF
CDR3nt: TGTGCCAGCAGGTGGGGACAGGGAAATTCACCCCTCCACTTT

abundance: .
j_gene: TRBJ2-3
d_gene: .
v_gene: TRBV3-1/TRBV3-2
CDR3aa: CASSSSVPGTTSIGSQYF
CDR3nt: TGTGCCAGCAGCTCGTCGGTTCCCGGGACAACCTCAATCGGCTCGCAGTATTTT

abundance: .
j_gene: TRBJ2-2
d_gene: TRBD1
v_gene: TRBV27
CDR3aa: CASSSDRASGELFF
CDR3nt: TGTGCCAGCAGTTCAGACAGGGCCTCCGGGGAGCTGTTTTTT

abundance: .
j_gene: TRBJ2-7
d_gene: .
v_gene: TRBV18
CDR3aa: CASSPLEEQYF
CDR3nt: TGTGCCAGCTCACCACTTGAGGAGCAGTACTTC

abundance: .
j_gene: TRBJ1-1
d_gene: .
v_gene: TRBV2
CDR3aa: CASSLSSTEAFF
CDR3nt: TGTGCCAGCAGTCTATCGAGCACTGAAGCTTTCTTT

abundance: .
j_gene: TRBJ2-3
d_gene: TRBD2
v_gene: TRBV10-3
CDR3aa: CATTSGESDTQYF
CDR3nt: TGTGCCACGACTAGCGGGGAGTCAGATACGCAGTATTTT

abundance: .
j_gene: TRBJ2-1
d_gene: .
v_gene: TRBV18
CDR3aa: CASSPSAGYNEQFF
CDR3nt: TGTGCCAGCTCACCCTCTGCGGGGTACAATGAGCAGTTCTTC

abundance: once
j_gene: TRBJ2-1
d_gene: TRBD2
v_gene: TRBV3-1/TRBV3-2
CDR3aa: CASTRTSGALNEQFF
CDR3nt: TGTGCCAGCACCCGGACTAGCGGGGCCCTCAATGAGCAGTTCTTC

abundance: .
j_gene: TRBJ2-4
d_gene: .
v_gene: TRBV30
CDR3aa: CAWSGQGRDIQYF
CDR3nt: TGTGCCTGGAGTGGCCAGGGTCGGGACATTCAGTACTTC

abundance: .
j_gene: TRBJ1-5
d_gene: .
v_gene: TRBV7-2
CDR3aa: CASSMNRVSNQPQHF
CDR3nt: TGTGCCAGCAGCATGAACAGGGTGAGCAATCAGCCCCAGCATTTT

abundance: .
j_gene: TRBJ1-1
d_gene: .
v_gene: TRBV27
CDR3aa: CASSPRGLMNTEAFF
CDR3nt: TGTGCCAGCAGTCCGCGCGGATTAATGAACACTGAAGCTTTCTTT

abundance: .
j_gene: TRBJ1-1
d_gene: .
v_gene: TRBV5-1
CDR3aa: CASSSPTEAFF
CDR3nt: TGCGCCAGCAGCTCGCCTACCGAAGCTTTCTTT

abundance: once
j_gene: TRBJ2-7
d_gene: TRBD1
v_gene: TRBV19
CDR3aa: CASSSQGAHEQYF
CDR3nt: TGTGCCAGTAGTTCGCAGGGGGCCCACGAGCAGTACTTC

abundance: .
j_gene: TRBJ1-1
d_gene: .
v_gene: TRBV7-2
CDR3aa: CASSLARGNTEAFF
CDR3nt: TGTGCCAGCAGCTTAGCGCGCGGCAACACTGAAGCTTTCTTT

abundance: .
j_gene: TRBJ2-1
d_gene: TRBD1
v_gene: TRBV9
CDR3aa: CASSVGGQGTAEQFF
CDR3nt: TGTGCCAGCAGCGTAGGTGGACAGGGCACGGCCGAGCAGTTCTTC

abundance: .
j_gene: TRBJ2-3
d_gene: TRBD2
v_gene: TRBV19
CDR3aa: CASRAGPNTDTQYF
CDR3nt: TGTGCCAGTAGAGCGGGGCCCAACACAGATACGCAGTATTTT

abundance: .
j_gene: TRBJ1-2
d_gene: TRBD1
v_gene: TRBV5-4
CDR3aa: CASRLPGQPNGYTF
CDR3nt: TGTGCCAGCAGATTACCGGGACAGCCAAATGGCTACACCTTC

abundance: .
j_gene: TRBJ1-5
d_gene: TRBD1
v_gene: TRBV3-1/TRBV3-2
CDR3aa: CASRQGAYSNQPQHF
CDR3nt: TGTGCCAGCAGGCAGGGGGCATATAGCAATCAGCCCCAGCATTTT